This T cell receptor beta chain was obtained from a study of blood T cell repertoires in COVID-19. Study summary: The origin of the acute and convalescent COVID-19 samples was the United States, Italy and Spain. T cells, B-cell-depleted T cells, or PBMCs provided the cDNA or gDNA that served as material.

Methods used by the authors: Amplification of reference gene primers was used by the study to estimate nucleated cell counts. The table came from immunoSEQ multiplex PCR; TCRdb's copy has only in-frame clones and leaves some out. Clone size and V and J calls were adopted from that table, with D and trimming inferred from the DNA. The sample has about 85,000 clones; approximately 90% are singletons. This CDR3 comprises 13 residues. CDR1 and CDR2 from the germline V gene are ENHRY and SYGVKD. V trimming: 6 bases; J trimming: 5 bases; junction bases outside the gene matches: 7. This sequence was found in a man in his sixties with acute or convalescent COVID-19. The rearrangement uses TRBV10-3 and TRBJ2-7, with 7 bases lining up with TRBD1. The material sequenced was peripheral blood. The CDR3 region has the DNA TGTGCCATCAGCCGACAGGGTCTACACGAGCAGTACTTC. This codes for CAISRQGLHEQYF.